The next 15 T cell receptor beta chains were all read from a single sample in a study of T-cell reconstitution after alpha-beta-depleted transplantation in children. Unique molecular identifiers were built into the TCRbeta library. TCRdb reprocessed the PCR reads with MiXCR, giving one entry per CDR3 protein. The sample yields fewer than 550,000 distinct CDR3 sequences, over 10% seen once. The source was PBMCs, mostly from graft donor cells, collected 180 days after TCRalphabeta/CD19-depleted stem cell transplant. The receptors were gathered from a female patient aged 2 to 10 who had a stem cell transplant for aplastic anemia, so the T cells may come from the graft donor.

The chain couples TRBV4-3 to TRBJ1-1; D may be TRBD1 (6 bases). CDR3 size: 14 residues. Germline V gene sequence: CDR1 LGHNA, CDR2 YSLEER. V was trimmed by 4 bases and J by 5 bases, leaving 14 bases between them. The CDR3 nucleotides are TGCGCCAGCAGCCCCGGGGGGGCCAGGACTGAAGCTTTCTTT. Protein: CASSPGGARTEAFF.

This clonotype was found many times. The chain combines TRBV28 with TRBJ2-1; 12 bases map to TRBD2. V trimming: 1 base; J trimming: 11 bases; junction bases outside the gene matches: 9. This CDR3 contains 16 residues. Germline lookup yields CDR1 MDHEN and CDR2 SYDVKM. The DNA for the CDR3 is TGTGCCAGCAGTTTATTCGGACTAGCGGGACACACACAGCAGTTCTTC. This translates into CASSLFGLAGHTQQFF.

The table lists this clonotype with many counts. The rearrangement links TRBV7-8 to TRBJ2-7; 12 positions agree with TRBD2. This CDR3 contains 19 residues. CDR1 is SGHVS and CDR2 is FQNEAQ in the germline V gene. The V segment lost 2 bases and the J segment 5 bases; nucleotides outside the gene matches: 16. CDR3 coding DNA: TGTGCCAGCAGCTTATATTGGTTAAGGACTAGCGGGGAGGAGGACGAGCAGTACGTC. Its protein is CASSLYWLRTSGEEDEQYV.

The table lists this clonotype with a few counts. The CDR3 DNA reads as TGTGCCAGCAGCTTGACGGCGGGAGGGGGAGGGAATGAGCAGTTCTTC. This sequence encodes CASSLTAGGGGNEQFF. V is TRBV5-5 and J is TRBJ2-1; 9 bases agree with TRBD2. Germline lookup yields CDR1 SGHKS and CDR2 YYEKEE (reference sequence). V lost 1 base and J lost 7; bases outside the gene matches: 9. The CDR3 length is 16 residues.

The rearrangement joins TRBV20-1 to TRBJ1-1; possible D gene TRBD1, 5 bases. CDR3 size: 16 residues. The V gene lost 3 bases and the J gene lost 3 bases, with 20 bases spanning the gap. Per the germline V gene, CDR1 is DFQATT and CDR2 is SNEGSKA (reference sequence). CDR3 sequence reads: CSASDPRGAGDTEAFF. CDR3 coding DNA: TGCAGTGCTAGTGACCCGCGAGGGGCGGGTGACACTGAAGCTTTCTTT.

There are a few counts of this clonotype. CDR3 residues: CASSDGQAPNTEAFF. Written as DNA, the CDR3 is TGTGCCAGCAGCGACGGACAGGCCCCGAACACTGAAGCTTTCTTT. This chain connects TRBV2 to TRBJ1-1, with TRBD1 matching 7 bases. Looked up from germline, CDR1 is SNHLY and CDR2 is FYNNEI. The V segment lost 6 bases and the J segment 1 base; nucleotides outside the gene matches: 8. CDR3 length equals 15 residues.

This clonotype was seen only a few times. This chain links TRBV20-1 with TRBJ2-1; tentative D call: TRBD2 (6 bases). The CDR3 extends over 13 amino acids. The germline V and J ends were trimmed by 1 base and 2 bases, with 6 bases remaining between them. Germline CDR1 is DFQATT and CDR2 is SNEGSKA (reference sequence). The CDR3 sequence is CSARGTTYNEQFF. Written as DNA, the CDR3 is TGCAGTGCTAGAGGGACTACCTACAATGAGCAGTTCTTC.

The chain couples TRBV2 to TRBJ1-1; TRBD1 matches at 10 bases. CDR1 SNHLY and CDR2 FYNNEI come from the germline V gene. CDR3 length equals 14 residues. V lost 8 bases, J lost 4 bases, and 7 bases stayed unmatched. CDR3 region: CASADRGRGTEAFF. DNA of the CDR3: TGTGCCAGCGCAGACAGGGGGCGCGGCACTGAAGCTTTCTTT.

This clonotype was detected only a few times. Compared with germline, one end of the junction differs, possibly owing to a read error. The chain recombines TRBV28 with TRBJ2-7, with D possibly matching TRBD2 (5 bases). CDR1 is MDHEN and CDR2 is SYDVKM in the germline V gene. The CDR3 runs to 11 residues. CDR3 sequence reads: CASSRLLDKHF. DNA of the CDR3: TGTGCCAGCAGTCGTCTACTAGACAAACACTTC.

This clonotype has ten or more counts. The chain couples TRBV9 to TRBJ2-5; TRBD2 is a possible D gene (6 bases). This CDR3 comprises 15 residues. The ends were cut back, 1 base at V and 4 bases at J, with 14 bases in the middle. Germline-derived CDR1 and CDR2 are SGDLS and YYNGEE. The CDR3 sequence is CASSVPGPRGETQYF. The CDR3 DNA sequence: TGTGCCAGCAGCGTACCCGGCCCGCGGGGAGAGACCCAGTACTTC.

This chain uses TRBV7-8 with TRBJ1-5; D call uncertain. V lost 0 bases and J 9 bases, leaving 12 bases between the germline ends. The CDR3 is 14 residues long. Germline CDR1 reads SGHVS; CDR2 reads FQNEAQ. CDR3 in amino acids: CASSLAAGQRPQHF. The CDR3 DNA reads TGTGCCAGCAGCTTAGCGGCGGGCCAACGGCCCCAGCATTTT. Full variable domain (rest looked up from reference TRBV7-8 and TRBJ1-5): GAGVSQSPRYKVAKRGQDVALRCDPISGHVSLFWYQQALGQGPEFLTYFQNEAQLDKSGLPSDRFFAERPEGSVSTLKIQRTQQEDSAVYLCASSLAAGQRPQHFGDGTRLSIL.

This clonotype came up a few times. The chain uses TRBV7-2 and TRBJ2-5, with TRBD2 matching 12 bases. Trimming at V came to 4 bases and at J to 7 bases, leaving 4 bases not matched to a gene. The CDR3 has 14 residues. The germline gives CDR1 SGHTA, CDR2 FQGNSA. This chain's CDR3 is CASSSPSGGGTQYF. In nucleotides, the CDR3 is TGTGCCAGCAGCTCCCCTAGCGGGGGGGGGACCCAGTACTTC.

This rearrangement joins TRBV18 to TRBJ2-4; D is perhaps TRBD2 (6 bases). This CDR3 has 14 amino acids. Deletions cut 2 bases from V and 6 bases from J, with 11 bases between. Germline V CDR1 and CDR2: KGHSH, LQKENI. CDR3 amino acids: CASSPLEGRNIQYF. In nucleotides, the CDR3 is TGTGCCAGCTCACCATTGGAGGGCAGAAACATTCAGTACTTC.

This clonotype was recorded many times. This CDR3 is CSARESTFWVARTYEQYF. Written as DNA, the CDR3 is TGCAGTGCTAGAGAATCTACCTTTTGGGTAGCGAGAACCTACGAGCAGTACTTC. The rearrangement uses TRBV20-1 and TRBJ2-7; D perhaps matches TRBD2 (5 bases). This CDR3 comprises 18 residues. Trimming pared 0 bases from V and 2 bases from J, leaving 23 bases between. Germline lookup yields CDR1 DFQATT and CDR2 SNEGSKA (reference sequence).

The genes are TRBV7-6 and TRBJ2-1; 7 bases agree with TRBD1. CDR3 length: 13 amino acids. The ends lost 5 bases at V and 8 bases at J; junction bases unmatched: 6. Germline V CDR1 and CDR2: SGHVS, FNYEAQ. This chain's CDR3 is CASSKGAGYEQFF. The CDR3 coding sequence is TGTGCCAGCAGCAAGGGGGCAGGGTATGAGCAGTTCTTC. Using reference TRBV7-6 and TRBJ2-1 for the parts outside the CDR3, the full variable domain is GAGVSQSPRYKVTKRGQDVALRCDPISGHVSLYWYRQALGQGPEFLTYFNYEAQQDKSGLPNDRFSAERPEGSISTLTIQRTEQRDSAMYRCASSKGAGYEQFFGPGTRLTVL.